The rows below give T cell receptor beta chains drawn from one sample of a study of blood T cell repertoires in COVID-19. Some clones are missing from TCRdb's copy, which holds only in-frame ones; the method was immunoSEQ multiplex PCR. The profile shows some 21,000 clones, roughly 84% of them singletons. The sample comprised peripheral blood. Every receptor here comes from a middle-aged man with acute or convalescent COVID-19. The conserved cysteine and the conserved F or W are not part of the CDR3 here. A D gene is named only where the DNA matches it firmly.

d_gene: NA
v_gene: TRBV5-1
j_gene: TRBJ2-7
CDR3aa: ASSLQARSSYEQY

d_gene: TRBD2
v_gene: TRBV11-2
j_gene: TRBJ2-1
CDR3aa: ASSIRGDPTNEQF

d_gene: TRBD1
v_gene: TRBV13
j_gene: TRBJ1-2
CDR3aa: ASSFGQGAGYGYT

d_gene: TRBD1
v_gene: TRBV2
j_gene: TRBJ1-5
CDR3aa: ASSLGQGDQPQH

d_gene: TRBD1
v_gene: TRBV30
j_gene: TRBJ1-2
CDR3aa: AWTRDSGGFNYGYT

d_gene: TRBD2
v_gene: TRBV7-9
j_gene: TRBJ2-1
CDR3aa: ASSLGLAGGRDEQF

d_gene: TRBD1
v_gene: TRBV7-2
j_gene: TRBJ2-7
CDR3aa: ASSTGDRRRVEQY

d_gene: TRBD2
v_gene: TRBV7-8
j_gene: TRBJ2-3
CDR3aa: ASSLVTGGPTDTQY

d_gene: TRBD1
v_gene: TRBV4-1
j_gene: TRBJ1-5
CDR3aa: ASSQDRGQAYQPQH

d_gene: NA
v_gene: TRBV11-2
j_gene: TRBJ2-2
CDR3aa: ASSLVLSGTGELF

d_gene: NA
v_gene: TRBV6-1
j_gene: TRBJ2-1
CDR3aa: ASSERGTSAGEQF

d_gene: NA
v_gene: TRBV19
j_gene: TRBJ1-2
CDR3aa: ASSTSWGLPNYGYT

d_gene: TRBD1
v_gene: TRBV12-3/TRBV12-4
j_gene: TRBJ2-7
CDR3aa: ASSPGQGYEQY

d_gene: TRBD1
v_gene: TRBV20-1
j_gene: TRBJ2-7
CDR3aa: SASGTGITYEQY

d_gene: NA
v_gene: TRBV21-1
j_gene: TRBJ1-1
CDR3aa: ASSKLRGMAF

d_gene: NA
v_gene: TRBV27
j_gene: TRBJ1-4
CDR3aa: ASSYRENEKLF

d_gene: TRBD1
v_gene: TRBV3-1/TRBV3-2
j_gene: TRBJ1-6
CDR3aa: ASSQGGTGNSPLH

d_gene: NA
v_gene: TRBV30
j_gene: TRBJ1-6
CDR3aa: AWSVGGLGSPLH

d_gene: NA
v_gene: TRBV12-3/TRBV12-4
j_gene: TRBJ1-2
CDR3aa: ASRNRVGYGYT

d_gene: NA
v_gene: TRBV9
j_gene: TRBJ2-4
CDR3aa: ASSVAGSDIQY

d_gene: TRBD1
v_gene: TRBV20-1
j_gene: TRBJ1-2
CDR3aa: SASKVGQGIYGYT

d_gene: NA
v_gene: TRBV30
j_gene: TRBJ1-1
CDR3aa: AWRAPGGAGGAF